The text below deals with one TCR beta chain. Its antigen is unknown. As to time point: pretreatment peripheral blood. The table came from immunoSEQ multiplex PCR; TCRdb's copy has only in-frame clones and leaves some out. The table has tens of thousands of clones, over 80% seen once. These data originate in a study of PD-L1 blockade in urothelial cancer. Overall study context: Males with bladder-origin urothelial cancer made up about 90% of the roughly 29 patients. Per blood sample, T cells had a median of roughly 140,000. General study findings and limits: It was durable-benefit patients whose tumor-associated blood clones expanded more at 3 weeks.

With 1 base removed from V and 2 bases from J, the gap between germline ends came to 15 bases. Germline values: CDR1 LGHNA, CDR2 YSLEER. This CDR3 spans 16 amino acids. The TCR sequence derives from a man in his 60s with urothelial cancer. The sequencing here drew on PBMCs, taken around atezolizumab (anti-PD-L1) treatment. The rearrangement links TRBV4-3 to TRBJ2-7, with TRBD1 as a possible D gene (5 bases). The CDR3 spells CASSQGAVPGPYEQYF. CDR3 nucleotides: TGCGCCAGCAGCCAAGGCGCCGTACCAGGGCCCTACGAGCAGTACTTC.